This TCR beta chain was recorded in a study of T cell repertoires in aging, cancer and after chemotherapy. Germline assignment: CDR1 SGHKS and CDR2 YYEKEE (reference sequence). V trimming: 0 bases; J trimming: 8 bases; junction bases outside the gene matches: 3. The CDR3 totals 15 residues. This clonotype is classed as medium-sized. As yet, its antigen is unknown. TCR beta rearrangements were amplified from peripheral blood genomic DNA. Multiplex touch-down PCR with TRB-A/B primers amplified rearranged V-D-J TRB sequences. TCRdb re-called the multiplex PCR reads through MiXCR, storing one row per CDR3 protein. The repertoire consists of 5,500 to 7,000 distinct CDR3 sequences, with less than 25% occurring once and the leading ten covering 2.6%. Study findings and constraints: Untreated cancer patients had significantly lower blood TCR diversity than age-matched healthy donors. Median generation probability rose over the chemotherapy interval in each cancer cohort, suggesting rebound thymic output. In cancer patients, declining TCR diversity with age involved lost richness and lost evenness. Lymphoid organ infiltration in hematological cancer patients may impair thymic emigration or peripheral T cell expansion.

The clonotype was recovered from a human donor with a blood cancer. Sequenced material: blood. The chain uses TRBV5-5 and TRBJ2-1; 12 bases agree with TRBD2. The CDR3 region has the DNA TGTGCCAGCAGCTTGGGCTGGACTAGCGGGGATGAGCAGTTCTTC. It encodes CASSLGWTSGDEQFF.